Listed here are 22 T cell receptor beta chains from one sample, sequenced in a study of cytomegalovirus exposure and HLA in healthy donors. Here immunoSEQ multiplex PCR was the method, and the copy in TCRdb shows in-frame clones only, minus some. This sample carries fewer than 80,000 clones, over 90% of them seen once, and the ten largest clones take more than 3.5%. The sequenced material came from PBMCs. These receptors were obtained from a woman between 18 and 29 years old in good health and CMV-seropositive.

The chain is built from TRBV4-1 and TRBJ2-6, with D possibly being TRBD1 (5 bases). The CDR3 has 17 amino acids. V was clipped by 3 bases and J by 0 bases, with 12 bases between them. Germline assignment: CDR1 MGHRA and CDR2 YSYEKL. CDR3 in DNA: TGCGCCAGCAGCCAGTTCTCGACAGTCTCTGGGGCCAACGTCCTGACTTTC. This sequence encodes CASSQFSTVSGANVLTF.

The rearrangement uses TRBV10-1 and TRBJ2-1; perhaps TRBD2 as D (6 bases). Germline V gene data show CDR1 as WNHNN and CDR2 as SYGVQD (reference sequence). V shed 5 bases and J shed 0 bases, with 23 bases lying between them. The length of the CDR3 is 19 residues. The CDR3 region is CASSPGTGRPLSSYNEQFF. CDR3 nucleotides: TGCGCCAGCAGTCCCGGGACTGGTCGTCCCCTGAGCTCCTACAATGAGCAGTTCTTC.

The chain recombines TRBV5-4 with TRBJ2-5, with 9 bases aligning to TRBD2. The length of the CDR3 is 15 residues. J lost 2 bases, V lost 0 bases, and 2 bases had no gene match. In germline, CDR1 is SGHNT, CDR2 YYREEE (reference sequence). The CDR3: CASSLDLAGQETQYF. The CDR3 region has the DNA TGTGCCAGCAGCTTGGATCTAGCGGGACAAGAGACCCAGTACTTC.

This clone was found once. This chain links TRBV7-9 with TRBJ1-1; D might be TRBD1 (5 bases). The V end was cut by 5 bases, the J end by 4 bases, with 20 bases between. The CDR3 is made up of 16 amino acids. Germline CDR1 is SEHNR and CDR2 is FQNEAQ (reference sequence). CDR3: CASSPAGGLGATEAFF. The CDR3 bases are TGTGCCAGCAGCCCCGCGGGGGGACTCGGGGCCACTGAAGCTTTCTTT.

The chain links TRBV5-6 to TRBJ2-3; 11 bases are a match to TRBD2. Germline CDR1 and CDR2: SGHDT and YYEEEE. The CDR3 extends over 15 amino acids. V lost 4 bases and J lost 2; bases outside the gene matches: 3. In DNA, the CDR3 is TGTGCCAGCAGCGGGACTAGCGGACACACAGATACGCAGTATTTT. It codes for CASSGTSGHTDTQYF. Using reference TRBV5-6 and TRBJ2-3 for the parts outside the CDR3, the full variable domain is DAGVTQSPTHLIKTRGQQVTLRCSPKSGHDTVSWYQQALGQGPQFIFQYYEEEERQRGNFPDRFSGHQFPNYSSELNVNALLLGDSALYLCASSGTSGHTDTQYFGPGTRLTVL.

CDR3 nucleotide sequence: TGTGCCAGCAGTTCGTTGGGACTAGCAGTCTACGAGCAGTACTTC. It is translated as CASSSLGLAVYEQYF. The chain combines TRBV27 with TRBJ2-7; TRBD2 matches at 9 bases. The CDR3 has 15 residues. The V segment lost 4 bases and the J segment 3 bases; nucleotides outside the gene matches: 7. The germline V gene encodes CDR1 MNHEY and CDR2 SMNVEV (reference sequence).

CDR3 protein: CASSQVSGQADEQYF. The CDR3 nucleotides read TGCGCCAGCAGCCAAGTGTCGGGACAGGCCGACGAGCAGTACTTC. The chain couples TRBV4-3 to TRBJ2-7, with TRBD1 matching 8 bases. Trimming cost V 1 base and J 5 bases; bases outside gene matches: 7. CDR1 is LGHNA, CDR2 YSLEER, per germline. The CDR3 runs 15 residues.

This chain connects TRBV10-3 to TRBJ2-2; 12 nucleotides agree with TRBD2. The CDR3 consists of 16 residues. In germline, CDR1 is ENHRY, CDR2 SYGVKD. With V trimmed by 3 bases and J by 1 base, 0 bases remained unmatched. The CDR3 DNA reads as TGTGCCATCAGTGAACTAGCGGGAGGGAACACCGGGGAGCTGTTTTTT. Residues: CAISELAGGNTGELFF.

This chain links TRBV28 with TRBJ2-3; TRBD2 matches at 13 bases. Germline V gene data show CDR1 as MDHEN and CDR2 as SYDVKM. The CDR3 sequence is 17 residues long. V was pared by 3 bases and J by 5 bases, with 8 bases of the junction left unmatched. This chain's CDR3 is CASSLDRLAGGLDTQYF. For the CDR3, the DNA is TGTGCCAGCAGTTTGGACCGACTAGCGGGAGGTTTAGATACGCAGTATTTT.

The CDR3, as DNA: TGTGCCAGCAGTGCAGGGCCTAACTATGGCTACACCTTC. Amino acids: CASSAGPNYGYTF. This chain links TRBV2 with TRBJ1-2; TRBD1 is a possible D gene (5 bases). The CDR3 runs 13 residues. With 4 bases removed from V and 0 bases from J, the gap between germline ends came to 6 bases. Germline V CDR1 and CDR2: SNHLY, FYNNEI.

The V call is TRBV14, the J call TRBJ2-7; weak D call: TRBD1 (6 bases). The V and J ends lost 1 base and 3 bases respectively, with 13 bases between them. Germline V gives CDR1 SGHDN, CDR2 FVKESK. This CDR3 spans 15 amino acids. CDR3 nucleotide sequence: TGTGCCAGCAGCCAAGTAGGGACACTCCTCTACGAGCAGTACTTC. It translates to CASSQVGTLLYEQYF.

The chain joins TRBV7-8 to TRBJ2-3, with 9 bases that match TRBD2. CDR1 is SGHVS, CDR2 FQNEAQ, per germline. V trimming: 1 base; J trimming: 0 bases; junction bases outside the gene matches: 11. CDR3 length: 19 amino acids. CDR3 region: CASSLGRQASGTSTDTQYF. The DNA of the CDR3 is TGTGCCAGCAGCTTAGGACGTCAGGCTAGCGGGACGAGCACAGATACGCAGTATTTT.

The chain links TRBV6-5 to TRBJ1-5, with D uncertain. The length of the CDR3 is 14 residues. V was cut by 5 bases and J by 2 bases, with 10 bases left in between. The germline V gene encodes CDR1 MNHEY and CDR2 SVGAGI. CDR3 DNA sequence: TGTGCCAGCAGTCCCTTCACGGGCAATCAGCCCCAGCATTTT. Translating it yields CASSPFTGNQPQHF.

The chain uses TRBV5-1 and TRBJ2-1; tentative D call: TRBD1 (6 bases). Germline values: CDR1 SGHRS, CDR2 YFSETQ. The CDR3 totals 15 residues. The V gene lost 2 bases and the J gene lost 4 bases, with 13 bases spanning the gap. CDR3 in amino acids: CASSLLQGPYNEQFF. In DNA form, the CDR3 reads TGCGCCAGCAGCTTATTACAGGGACCTTACAATGAGCAGTTCTTC.

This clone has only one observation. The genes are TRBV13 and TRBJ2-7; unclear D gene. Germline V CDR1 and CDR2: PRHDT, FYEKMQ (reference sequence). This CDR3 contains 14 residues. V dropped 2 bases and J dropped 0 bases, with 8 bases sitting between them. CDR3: CASSLSRYSYEQYF. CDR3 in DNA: TGTGCCAGCAGCTTAAGCCGCTACTCCTACGAGCAGTACTTC.

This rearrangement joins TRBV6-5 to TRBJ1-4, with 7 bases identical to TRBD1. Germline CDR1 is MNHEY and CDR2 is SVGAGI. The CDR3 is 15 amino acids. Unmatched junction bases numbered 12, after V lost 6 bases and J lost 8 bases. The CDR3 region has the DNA TGTGCCAGCAGGAGGTTCGGAGGACAGGACGAAAAACTGTTTTTT. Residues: CASRRFGGQDEKLFF.

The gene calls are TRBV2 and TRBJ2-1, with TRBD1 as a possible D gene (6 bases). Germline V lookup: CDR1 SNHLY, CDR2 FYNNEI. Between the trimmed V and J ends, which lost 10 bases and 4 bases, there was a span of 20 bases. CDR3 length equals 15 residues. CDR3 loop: CATIQGSAIYNEQFF. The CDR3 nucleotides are TGTGCCACCATTCAGGGGAGCGCAATATACAATGAGCAGTTCTTC.

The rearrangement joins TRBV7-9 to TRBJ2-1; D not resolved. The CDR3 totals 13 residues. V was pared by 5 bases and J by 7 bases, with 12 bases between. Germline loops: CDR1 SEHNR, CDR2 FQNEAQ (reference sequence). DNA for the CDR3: TGTGCCAGCAGCCCCCCCAATCGGAATGAGCAGTTCTTC. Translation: CASSPPNRNEQFF.

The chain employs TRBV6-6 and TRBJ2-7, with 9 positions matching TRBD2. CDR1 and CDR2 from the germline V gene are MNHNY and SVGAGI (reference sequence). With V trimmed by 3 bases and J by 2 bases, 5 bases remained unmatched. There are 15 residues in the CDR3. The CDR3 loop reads CASSYGSGGTYEQYF. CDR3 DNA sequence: TGTGCCAGCAGTTATGGTAGCGGGGGAACCTACGAGCAGTACTTC.

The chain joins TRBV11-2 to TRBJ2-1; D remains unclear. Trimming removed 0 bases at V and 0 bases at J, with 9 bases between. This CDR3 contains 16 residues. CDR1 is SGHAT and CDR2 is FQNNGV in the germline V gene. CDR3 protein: CASSLEVVSSYNEQFF. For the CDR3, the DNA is TGTGCCAGCAGCTTAGAGGTGGTTAGCTCCTACAATGAGCAGTTCTTC.

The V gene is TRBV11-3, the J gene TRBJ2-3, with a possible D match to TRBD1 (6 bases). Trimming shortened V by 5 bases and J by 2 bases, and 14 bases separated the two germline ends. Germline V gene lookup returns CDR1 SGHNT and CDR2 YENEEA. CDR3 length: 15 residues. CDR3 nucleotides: TGTGCCAGCAGCCTGGGACAAATAGACACAGATACGCAGTATTTT. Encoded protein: CASSLGQIDTDTQYF.

As DNA, the CDR3 is TGTGCCTGGAGTTCACAGGCAGAGCAGTACTTC. It encodes CAWSSQAEQYF. This chain connects TRBV30 to TRBJ2-7; possible D gene TRBD1, 5 bases. The CDR3 totals 11 residues. V was clipped by 2 bases and J by 7 bases, with 9 bases between them. CDR1 is GTSNPN and CDR2 is SVGIG in the germline V gene (reference sequence).